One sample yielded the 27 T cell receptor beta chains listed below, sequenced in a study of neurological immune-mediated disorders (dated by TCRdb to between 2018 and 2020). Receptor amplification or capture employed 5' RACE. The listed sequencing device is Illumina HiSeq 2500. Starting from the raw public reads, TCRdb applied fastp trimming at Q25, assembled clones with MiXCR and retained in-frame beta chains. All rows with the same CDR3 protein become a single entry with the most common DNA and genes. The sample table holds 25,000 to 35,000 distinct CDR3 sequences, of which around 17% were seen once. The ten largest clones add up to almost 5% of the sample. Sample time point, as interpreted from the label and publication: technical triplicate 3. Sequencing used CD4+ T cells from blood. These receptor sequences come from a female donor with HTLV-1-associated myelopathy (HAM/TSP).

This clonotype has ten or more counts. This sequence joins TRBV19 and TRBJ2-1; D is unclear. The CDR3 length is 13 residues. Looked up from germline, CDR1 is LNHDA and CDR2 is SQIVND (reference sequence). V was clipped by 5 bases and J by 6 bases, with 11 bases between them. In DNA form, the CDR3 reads TGTGCCAGTAGTGTCCGAGTAGTCAATGAGCAGTTCTTC. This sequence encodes CASSVRVVNEQFF.

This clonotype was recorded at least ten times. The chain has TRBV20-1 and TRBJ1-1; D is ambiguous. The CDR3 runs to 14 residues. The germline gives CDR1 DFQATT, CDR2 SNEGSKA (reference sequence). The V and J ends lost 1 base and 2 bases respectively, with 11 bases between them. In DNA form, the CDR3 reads TGCAGTGCTAGAGTTCCAGGACGTAACACTGAAGCTTTCTTT. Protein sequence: CSARVPGRNTEAFF.

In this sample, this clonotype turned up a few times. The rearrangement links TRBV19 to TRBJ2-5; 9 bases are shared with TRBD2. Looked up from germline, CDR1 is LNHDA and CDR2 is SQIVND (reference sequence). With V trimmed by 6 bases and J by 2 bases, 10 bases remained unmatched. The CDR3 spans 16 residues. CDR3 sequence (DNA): TGTGCCAGTAGCCAACTTAGCGGGGGAGTTCAAGAGACCCAGTACTTC. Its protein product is CASSQLSGGVQETQYF. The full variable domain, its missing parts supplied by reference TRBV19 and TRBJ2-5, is DGGITQSPKYLFRKEGQNVTLSCEQNLNHDAMYWYRQDPGQGLRLIYYSQIVNDFQKGDIAEGYSVSREKKESFPLTVTSAQKNPTAFYLCASSQLSGGVQETQYFGPGTRLLVL.

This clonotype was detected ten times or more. The CDR3 DNA sequence: TGCAGCGTTGAAGATCCCAGGGACCACAATGAGCAGTTCTTC. It encodes CSVEDPRDHNEQFF. This chain connects TRBV29-1 to TRBJ2-1, with D perhaps TRBD1 or TRBD2 (5 bases each). Per germline, CDR1 SQVTM and CDR2 ANQGSEA. This CDR3 comprises 14 residues. Trimming left V 0 bases short and J 5 bases short, with 11 bases between.

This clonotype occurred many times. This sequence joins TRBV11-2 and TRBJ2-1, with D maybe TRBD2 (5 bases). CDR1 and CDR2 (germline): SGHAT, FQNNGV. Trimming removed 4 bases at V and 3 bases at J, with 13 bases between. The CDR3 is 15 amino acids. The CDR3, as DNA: TGTGCCAGCAGCTGGAGGCTTTCCTTCTACAATGAGCAGTTCTTC. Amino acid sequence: CASSWRLSFYNEQFF.

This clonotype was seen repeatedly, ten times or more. The CDR3 DNA sequence: TGTGCCAGCAGGGATCTCTATGGGGCCAACGTCCTGACTTTC. Translated: CASRDLYGANVLTF. The chain couples TRBV28 to TRBJ2-6; D is unresolved. Germline CDR1 is MDHEN and CDR2 is SYDVKM. V was shortened by 6 bases and J by 3 bases, with 9 bases between the two germline ends. The CDR3 is made up of 14 amino acids.

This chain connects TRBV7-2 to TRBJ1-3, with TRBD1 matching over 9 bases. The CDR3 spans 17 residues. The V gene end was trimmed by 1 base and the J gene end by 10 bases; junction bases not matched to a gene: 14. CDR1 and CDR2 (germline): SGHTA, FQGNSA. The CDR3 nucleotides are TGTGCCAGCAGCTTAGGGGGCCCCGGGACAGGGTACGATACCATATATTTT. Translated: CASSLGGPGTGYDTIYF.

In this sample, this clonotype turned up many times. In DNA, the CDR3 is TGTGCCAGCTCACAACAACCTTTGAACACTGAAGCTTTCTTT. Translating it yields CASSQQPLNTEAFF. The chain carries TRBV18 and TRBJ1-1; no firm D call. This CDR3 comprises 14 residues. The V end lost 4 bases, the J end lost 0 bases, and 9 bases lay between the germline ends. In germline, CDR1 is KGHSH, CDR2 LQKENI.

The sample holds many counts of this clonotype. CDR3 coding DNA: TGCGCCAGCAGCTACGGCGATACGCAGTATTTT. Its protein product is CASSYGDTQYF. The chain recombines TRBV5-1 with TRBJ2-3, with D hard to call. V gave up 3 bases and J gave up 6 bases, with 5 bases separating them. The CDR3 totals 11 residues. Germline V CDR1 and CDR2: SGHRS, YFSETQ.

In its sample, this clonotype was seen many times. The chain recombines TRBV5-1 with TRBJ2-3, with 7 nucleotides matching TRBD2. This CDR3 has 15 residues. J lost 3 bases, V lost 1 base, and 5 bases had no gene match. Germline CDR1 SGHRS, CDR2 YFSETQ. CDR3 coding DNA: TGCGCCAGCAGCTTGTGGGCGGGAGTGACAGATACGCAGTATTTT. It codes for CASSLWAGVTDTQYF.

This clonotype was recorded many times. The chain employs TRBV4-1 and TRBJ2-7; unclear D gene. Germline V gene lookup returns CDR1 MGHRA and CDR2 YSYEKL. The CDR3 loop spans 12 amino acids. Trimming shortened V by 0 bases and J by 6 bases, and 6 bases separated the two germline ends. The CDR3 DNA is TGCGCCAGCAGCCAAGAACGTGGCGAGCAGTACTTC. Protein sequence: CASSQERGEQYF.

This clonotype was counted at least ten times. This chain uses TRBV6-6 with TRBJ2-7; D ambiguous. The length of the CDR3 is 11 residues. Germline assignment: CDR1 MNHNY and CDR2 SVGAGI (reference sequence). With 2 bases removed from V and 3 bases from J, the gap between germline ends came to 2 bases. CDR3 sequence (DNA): TGTGCCAGCAGTTACAACTACGAGCAGTACTTC. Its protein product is CASSYNYEQYF.

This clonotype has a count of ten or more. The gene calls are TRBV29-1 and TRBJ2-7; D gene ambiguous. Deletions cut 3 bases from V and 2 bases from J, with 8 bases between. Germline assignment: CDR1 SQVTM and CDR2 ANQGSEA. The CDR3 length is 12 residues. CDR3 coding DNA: TGCAGCGTTGAGATGGGTACCTACGAGCAGTACTTC. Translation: CSVEMGTYEQYF.

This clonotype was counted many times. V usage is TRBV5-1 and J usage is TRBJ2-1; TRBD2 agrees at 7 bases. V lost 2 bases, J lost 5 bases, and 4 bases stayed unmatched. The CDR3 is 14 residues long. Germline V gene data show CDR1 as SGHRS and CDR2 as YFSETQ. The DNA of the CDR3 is TGCGCCAGCAGCTTCGTCGGGACTAACAATGAGCAGTTCTTC. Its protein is CASSFVGTNNEQFF.

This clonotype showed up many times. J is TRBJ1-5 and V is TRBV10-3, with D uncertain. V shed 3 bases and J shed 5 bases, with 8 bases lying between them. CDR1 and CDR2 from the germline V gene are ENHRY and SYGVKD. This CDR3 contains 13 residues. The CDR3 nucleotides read TGTGCCATCAGTGACCCTCTCGATCAGCCCCAGCATTTT. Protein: CAISDPLDQPQHF.

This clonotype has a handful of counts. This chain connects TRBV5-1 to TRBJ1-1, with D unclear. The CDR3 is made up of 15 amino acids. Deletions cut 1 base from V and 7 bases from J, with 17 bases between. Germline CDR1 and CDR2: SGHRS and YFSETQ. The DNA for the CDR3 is TGCGCCAGCAGCTTGAACCGCCCGGGAGCTTATGAAGCTTTCTTT. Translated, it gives CASSLNRPGAYEAFF.

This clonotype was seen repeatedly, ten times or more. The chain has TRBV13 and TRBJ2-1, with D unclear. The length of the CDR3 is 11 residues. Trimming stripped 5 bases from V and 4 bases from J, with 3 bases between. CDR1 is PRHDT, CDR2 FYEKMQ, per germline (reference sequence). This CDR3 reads CASSQYNEQFF. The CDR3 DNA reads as TGTGCCAGCAGCCAGTACAATGAGCAGTTCTTC.

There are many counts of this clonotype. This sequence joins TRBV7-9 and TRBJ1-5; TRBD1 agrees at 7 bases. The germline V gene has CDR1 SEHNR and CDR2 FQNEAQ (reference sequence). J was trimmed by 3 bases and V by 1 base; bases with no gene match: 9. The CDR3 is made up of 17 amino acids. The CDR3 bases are TGTGCCAGCAGCTTAGAGGGGGTGACAGGGTCCAATCAGCCCCAGCATTTT. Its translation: CASSLEGVTGSNQPQHF.

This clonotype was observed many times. This CDR3 reads CSAKRTSGSMLRGTDTQYF. CDR3 coding DNA: TGCAGTGCAAAACGTACTAGCGGGAGTATGCTGCGGGGCACAGATACGCAGTATTTT. The gene calls are TRBV20-1 and TRBJ2-3, with 11 positions matching TRBD2. The V segment lost 6 bases and the J segment 1 base; nucleotides outside the gene matches: 18. Germline CDR1 DFQATT, CDR2 SNEGSKA (reference sequence). The CDR3 has 19 residues.

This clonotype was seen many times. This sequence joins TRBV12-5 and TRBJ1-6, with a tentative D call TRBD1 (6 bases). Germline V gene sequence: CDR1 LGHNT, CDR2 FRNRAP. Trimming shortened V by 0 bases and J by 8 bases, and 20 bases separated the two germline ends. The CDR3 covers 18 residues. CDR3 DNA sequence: TGTGCTAGTGGTTTGGTACTCCCGAACACAGGGAGGCATTCACCCCTCCACTTT. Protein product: CASGLVLPNTGRHSPLHF.

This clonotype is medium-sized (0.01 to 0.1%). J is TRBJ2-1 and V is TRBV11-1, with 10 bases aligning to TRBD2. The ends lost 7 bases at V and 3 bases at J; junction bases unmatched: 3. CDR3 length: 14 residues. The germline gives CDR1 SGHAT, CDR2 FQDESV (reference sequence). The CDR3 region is CASKLAGDYNEQFF. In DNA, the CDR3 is TGTGCCAGCAAGCTAGCGGGGGACTACAATGAGCAGTTCTTC.

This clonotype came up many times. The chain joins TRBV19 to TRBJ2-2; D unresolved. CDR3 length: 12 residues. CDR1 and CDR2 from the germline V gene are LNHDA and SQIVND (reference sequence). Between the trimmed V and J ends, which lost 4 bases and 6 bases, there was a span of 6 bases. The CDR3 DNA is TGTGCCAGTAGTACCTTCCCCGGGGAGCTGTTTTTT. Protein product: CASSTFPGELFF.

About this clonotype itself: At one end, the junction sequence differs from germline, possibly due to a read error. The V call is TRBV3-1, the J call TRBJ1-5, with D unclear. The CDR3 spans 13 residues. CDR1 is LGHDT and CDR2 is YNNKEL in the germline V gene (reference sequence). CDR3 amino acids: CASSSTKCQPQHF. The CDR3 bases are TGTGCCAGCAGCTCCACCAAATGTCAGCCACAGCATTTT. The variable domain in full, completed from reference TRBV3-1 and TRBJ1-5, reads DTAVSQTPKYLVTQMGNDKSIKCEQNLGHDTMYWYKQDSKKFLKIMFSYNNKELIINETVPNRFSPKSPDKAHLNLHINSLELGDSAVYFCASSSTKCQPQHFGDGTRLSIL.

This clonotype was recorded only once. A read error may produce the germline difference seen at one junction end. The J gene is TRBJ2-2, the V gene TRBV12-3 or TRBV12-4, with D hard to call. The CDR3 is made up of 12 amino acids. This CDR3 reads CVSSLENGELFF. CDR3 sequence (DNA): TGTGTCAGCAGTTTAGAGAACGGGGAGCTGTTTTTT.

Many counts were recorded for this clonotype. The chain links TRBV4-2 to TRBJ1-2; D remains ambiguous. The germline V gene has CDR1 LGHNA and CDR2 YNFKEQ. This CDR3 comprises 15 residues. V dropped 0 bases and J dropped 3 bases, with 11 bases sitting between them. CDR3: CASSQDLRKDYGYTF. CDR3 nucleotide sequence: TGTGCCAGCAGCCAAGATCTGAGAAAAGACTATGGCTACACCTTC.

The chain's CDR3 is CSAPGQGADTQYF. Written as DNA, the CDR3 is TGCAGTGCTCCAGGACAGGGGGCAGATACGCAGTATTTT. V usage is TRBV20-1 and J usage is TRBJ2-3; 10 bases align to TRBD1. Germline CDR1 DFQATT, CDR2 SNEGSKA (reference sequence). The CDR3 is 13 amino acids. The V segment lost 5 bases and the J segment 4 bases; nucleotides outside the gene matches: 3.

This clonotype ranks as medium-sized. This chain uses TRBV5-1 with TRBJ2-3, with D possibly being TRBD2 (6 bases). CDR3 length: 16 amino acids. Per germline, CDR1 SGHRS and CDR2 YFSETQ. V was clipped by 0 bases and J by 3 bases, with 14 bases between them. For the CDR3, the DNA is TGCGCCAGCAGCTTGGGGGCCGGGGGAAGAACAGATACGCAGTATTTT. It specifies CASSLGAGGRTDTQYF.